This T cell receptor (beta chain) is drawn from a study of T cell responses to AZD1222 COVID-19 vaccine. Study-level results: White British ancestry dominated among donors, who included more females, and clonal diversity was possibly underestimated.

Of note for this clone: The antigen remains unidentified.

The CDR3 spans 18 residues. Germline lookup yields CDR1 SGHTS and CDR2 YDEGEE. V shed 0 bases, J shed 0 bases, and the junction held 9 bases outside the gene matches. TCRdb's copy holds only in-frame clones and misses some; the assay was immunoSEQ multiplex PCR. The sample has about 94,000 clones, around 89% seen once. The material was peripheral blood, obtained 28 days after the second AZD1222 dose. The TCR was taken from an adult who received the AZD1222 COVID-19 vaccine. This chain joins TRBV5-8 and TRBJ1-1; 9 bases align to TRBD1. Written as DNA, the CDR3 is TGTGCCAGCAGCTTGGTCTGGGGACAGGGTGGAGTGAACACTGAAGCTTTCTTT. Amino acids: CASSLVWGQGGVNTEAFF.